The 20 T cell receptor beta chains below all came from one sample that was sequenced in a study of CXCR3-negative and CXCR3-positive naive CD8 T cells. Via 5' RACE with UMI labels, TRB cDNA libraries were prepared. TCRdb re-called the 5' RACE reads and gives one entry per CDR3 protein, without DNA. In all, the sample yields 100,000 to 150,000 distinct CDR3 sequences. Sequencing input: naive CXCR3- CD8+ T cells from blood. Subset defined: CD45RO-CCR7+CD27+CD95- naive CD8+ T cells lacking CXCR3 (TNR3-). These receptors originate from a human donor in good health. Some clones in this sample may be carry-over from other donors' samples.

V usage is TRBV7-2 and J usage is TRBJ2-5; TCRdb outputs TRBD2, but without DNA this stays unchecked. This CDR3 contains 15 residues. CDR1 SGHTA and CDR2 FQGNSA come from the germline V gene. The CDR3 reads CASSLALAGRETQYF.

The V call is TRBV29-1, the J call TRBJ2-7; TCRdb reports TRBD2, a call that lacks DNA to check it against. Germline CDR1 SQVTM, CDR2 ANQGSEA. The CDR3 totals 13 residues. The CDR3 reads CSVGTSGDYEQYF.

The J gene is TRBJ2-1, the V gene TRBV15; the D call from TCRdb, TRBD1, cannot be confirmed without DNA. Germline loops: CDR1 LNHNV, CDR2 YYDKDF (reference sequence). This CDR3 has 16 amino acids. CDR3 protein: CATSGVGDIGISEQFF.

The chain joins TRBV28 to TRBJ2-1; TCRdb returns TRBD2, unconfirmable since there is no DNA. The CDR3 runs to 15 residues. Germline CDR1 and CDR2: MDHEN and SYDVKM. CDR3 amino acids: CASGDSGRRDNEQFF.

This chain joins TRBV10-3 and TRBJ2-7; TCRdb selects TRBD1, and the lack of DNA leaves this call unchecked. Germline assignment: CDR1 ENHRY and CDR2 SYGVKD. The CDR3 runs to 18 residues. The CDR3 loop reads CAISELASGTGVSYEQYF.

J is TRBJ2-7 and V is TRBV23-1; TCRdb outputs TRBD1, but without DNA this stays unchecked. TRBV23-1 is classed as an ORF, of uncertain function. The CDR3 has 15 amino acids. The CDR3 protein is CASSQSGPDRNEQYF.

V is TRBV20-1 and J is TRBJ2-7; with no DNA, the TCRdb D assignment of TRBD2 cannot be verified. From germline, CDR1 is DFQATT and CDR2 SNEGSKA (reference sequence). This CDR3 has 15 residues. The CDR3 spells CSARDYPAGGYEQYF.

The chain is built from TRBV4-1 and TRBJ2-5. CDR1 is MGHRA and CDR2 is YSYEKL in the germline V gene. The CDR3 covers 14 residues. CDR3 region: CASSQEVAGETQYF.

The CDR3 protein is CSVEGDNEQYF. V is TRBV29-1 and J is TRBJ2-7; with no DNA, the TCRdb D assignment of TRBD1 cannot be verified. There are 11 residues in the CDR3. Germline CDR1 is SQVTM and CDR2 is ANQGSEA.

V gene TRBV5-4 combines with J gene TRBJ2-1. The germline gives CDR1 SGHNT, CDR2 YYREEE (reference sequence). The CDR3 is made up of 12 amino acids. This CDR3 is CASSLGVGEQFF.

The genes are TRBV30 and TRBJ1-1; TCRdb proposes TRBD1, but this gene call is untestable without DNA. CDR1 is GTSNPN and CDR2 is SVGIG in the germline V gene (reference sequence). The CDR3 extends over 16 amino acids. The CDR3 here is CAWRRPQGPGNTEAFF.

The CDR3 here is CASRQGVGQPQHF. The chain joins TRBV28 to TRBJ1-5; TCRdb's D call, TRBD1, is unchecked because there is no DNA. The germline V gene encodes CDR1 MDHEN and CDR2 SYDVKM. CDR3 length equals 13 residues.

This CDR3 reads CASSQGIGIDEQFF. This sequence joins TRBV4-3 and TRBJ2-1. Germline CDR1 and CDR2: LGHNA and YSLEER. This CDR3 contains 14 residues.

The chain uses TRBV12-3 or TRBV12-4 and TRBJ1-1; without DNA, the TCRdb call of TRBD1 cannot be checked. This CDR3 has 16 amino acids. CDR3 sequence reads: CASSLGGRGGNTEAFF.

The rearrangement links TRBV3-1 to TRBJ2-5; TCRdb outputs TRBD2, but without DNA this stays unchecked. The germline V gene has CDR1 LGHDT and CDR2 YNNKEL (reference sequence). The CDR3 consists of 17 residues. The CDR3 here is CASSPEWETSGMETQYF.

J is TRBJ1-4 and V is TRBV14; lacking DNA, the TRBD1 call made by TCRdb goes unchecked. CDR1 is SGHDN, CDR2 FVKESK, per germline. The CDR3 runs 16 residues. CDR3 sequence reads: CASSQGQTATNEKLFF.

V and J are TRBV6-4 and TRBJ2-2; the TRBD1 assignment by TCRdb is unverifiable without DNA. CDR3 length: 14 residues. In germline, CDR1 is MRHNA, CDR2 SNTAGT. CDR3 in amino acids: CASSDHRATGELFF.

V usage is TRBV6-6 and J usage is TRBJ2-7; TCRdb outputs TRBD2, but without DNA this stays unchecked. Germline V gives CDR1 MNHNY, CDR2 SVGAGI (reference sequence). The CDR3 loop spans 19 amino acids. The CDR3 protein is CASSYRHHQTSGRSYEQYF.

The chain is built from TRBV29-1 and TRBJ2-7; the D gene TCRdb calls, TRBD2, cannot be checked with no DNA. This CDR3 comprises 13 residues. Germline V gene lookup returns CDR1 SQVTM and CDR2 ANQGSEA. CDR3 amino acids: CSAATTSSYEQYF.

The chain combines TRBV20-1 with TRBJ2-7. Germline CDR1 reads DFQATT; CDR2 reads SNEGSKA (reference sequence). The CDR3 extends over 12 amino acids. The CDR3 region is CSARDLSGEQYF.